The next 13 T cell receptor beta chains were all read from a single sample in a study of long-term antiretroviral therapy in people with HIV. At survey level, the immunoSEQ assay was run in its v3.0 version. Clones were read by immunoSEQ multiplex PCR, and TCRdb kept only the in-frame ones, dropping some. The sample records 45,000 or so clones, 94% being singletons. Sample: unsorted PBMCs, taken just over 9 years after starting antiretroviral therapy. These receptors originate from a young man with HIV.

The rearrangement joins TRBV14 to TRBJ2-2, with TRBD2 identical over 9 bases. Germline trimming cut 1 base from V and 4 bases from J; bases unmatched to any gene: 1. CDR1 is SGHDN and CDR2 is FVKESK in the germline V gene. This CDR3 region has 15 residues. CDR3 loop: CASSQVAGATGELFF. In nucleotides, the CDR3 is TGTGCCAGCAGCCAAGTAGCGGGGGCCACCGGGGAGCTGTTTTTT.

The CDR3, as DNA: TGTGCCAGCAGTGAAGTACATTCGGCGGGGTACACAGATACGCAGTATTTT. Its protein product is CASSEVHSAGYTDTQYF. The gene calls are TRBV6-1 and TRBJ2-3; D is perhaps TRBD2 (6 bases). Looked up from germline, CDR1 is MNHNS and CDR2 is SASEGT. Trimming cost V 1 base and J 2 bases, with 16 bases left between them. The CDR3 totals 17 residues.

The chain carries TRBV7-9 and TRBJ2-5, with 7 bases lining up with TRBD2. This CDR3 spans 18 amino acids. V was clipped by 4 bases and J by 0 bases; unmatched bases: 14. Germline V lookup: CDR1 SEHNR, CDR2 FQNEAQ (reference sequence). The CDR3 nucleotides are TGTGCCAGCAGCTCCCCCCCTACCGGGGGGAAGAACCAAGAGACCCAGTACTTC. It encodes CASSSPPTGGKNQETQYF.

The V gene is TRBV5-6, the J gene TRBJ2-1, with D tentatively TRBD1 (6 bases). Germline-derived CDR1 and CDR2 are SGHDT and YYEEEE. Trimming removed 5 bases at V and 1 base at J, with 13 bases between. This CDR3 is built from 15 residues. In DNA, the CDR3 is TGTGCCAGCAGATCCGGACAGAATTCCTACAATGAGCAGTTCTTC. Residues: CASRSGQNSYNEQFF.

This sequence joins TRBV7-9 and TRBJ2-3, with 7 bases aligning to TRBD1. Germline assignment: CDR1 SEHNR and CDR2 FQNEAQ (reference sequence). The CDR3 has 17 residues. J gave up 2 bases and V 2 bases, and 10 bases lay outside the gene matches. CDR3 bases: TGTGCCAGCAGCTTATTGGTTTTCAGGGGGAACACAGATACGCAGTATTTT. It codes for CASSLLVFRGNTDTQYF.

This chain joins TRBV9 and TRBJ2-5; D call uncertain. V lost 1 base and J 1 base, leaving 11 bases between the germline ends. The CDR3 is 15 amino acids. In germline, CDR1 is SGDLS, CDR2 YYNGEE. DNA of the CDR3: TGTGCCAGCAGCGTAATGTCGACCCCCCAAGAGACCCAGTACTTC. It is translated as CASSVMSTPQETQYF.

V and J are TRBV19 and TRBJ2-5, with D unclear. Germline values: CDR1 LNHDA, CDR2 SQIVND (reference sequence). V lost 2 bases to trimming and J lost 2 bases, with 6 bases between them. CDR3 length: 13 residues. The CDR3 DNA reads TGTGCCAGTAGTATATCGGGTCAAGAGACCCAGTACTTC. This encodes CASSISGQETQYF.

The chain joins TRBV6-5 to TRBJ2-7, with 12 nucleotides matching TRBD1. The junction had 4 bases not matched to a gene; V was cut back by 1 base and J by 6 bases. The CDR3 runs to 15 residues. Germline CDR1 is MNHEY and CDR2 is SVGAGI. The DNA for the CDR3 is TGTGCCAGCAGTTACTGGGGACAGGGGGCTGGCGAGCAGTACTTC. Translation: CASSYWGQGAGEQYF.

This clone showed up just once. The chain uses TRBV20-1 and TRBJ2-3; unclear D gene. Germline CDR1 and CDR2: DFQATT and SNEGSKA (reference sequence). The length of the CDR3 is 9 residues. Trimming took off 5 bases at V and 8 bases at J, with 5 bases between the two ends. The DNA of the CDR3 is TGCAGTGCTGGCCCTACGCAGTATTTT. The encoded protein is CSAGPTQYF.

The gene calls are TRBV28 and TRBJ2-7; D perhaps matches TRBD1 (6 bases). V was trimmed by 6 bases and J by 2 bases, leaving 17 bases between them. Per germline, CDR1 MDHEN and CDR2 SYDVKM. The CDR3 has 15 amino acids. The DNA of the CDR3 is TGTGCCAGCAGAGCCCACGGGACATCTGCCTACGAGCAGTACGTC. Protein sequence: CASRAHGTSAYEQYV.

CDR3 nucleotide sequence: TGTGCCAGCAGCTTAGGACATCTAAATCAGCCCCAGCATTTT. It codes for CASSLGHLNQPQHF. V is TRBV9 and J is TRBJ1-5; D might be TRBD1 (5 bases). The germline V gene has CDR1 SGDLS and CDR2 YYNGEE. Trimming stripped 4 bases from V and 4 bases from J, with 12 bases between. CDR3 length: 14 amino acids.

This rearrangement joins TRBV25-1 to TRBJ2-7; D not resolved. Trimming pared 4 bases from V and 6 bases from J, leaving 7 bases between. Germline loops: CDR1 MGHDK, CDR2 SYGVNS. The CDR3 spans 11 residues. The CDR3 spells CASSGFSEQYF. CDR3 in DNA: TGTGCCAGCAGTGGATTCAGCGAGCAGTACTTC.

DNA of the CDR3: TGTGCCAGCAGTGATCGTGGCTACGAGCAGTACTTC. Protein product: CASSDRGYEQYF. The chain links TRBV2 to TRBJ2-7, with D unclear. The length of the CDR3 is 12 residues. Between the trimmed V and J ends, which lost 3 bases and 3 bases, there was a span of 6 bases. In germline, CDR1 is SNHLY, CDR2 FYNNEI.